This TCR beta chain was sequenced during a study of blood T cell repertoires in COVID-19 (dated by TCRdb to 2019 to 2021). At the level of the whole study: Samples from collaborators originated in the United States, Italy and Spain and spanned both the acute and convalescent phases of COVID-19. Deeply sampled blood TCRbeta repertoires from subjects exposed to, actively infected with, or recovered from COVID-19 were included in the dataset. HLA class I and class II types, where available, came from metadata supplied by the sample provider rather than from assay-based typing. The repertoires were released in a freely available public database meant as a resource for research on the immune response to SARS-CoV-2. A de-identified subject ID, COVID-19 status, age in years and sex were almost always included in the sample metadata. Samples came from the ongoing ImmuneRACE study (first 160 participants) plus 1,254 subjects from 6 global collaborators. The prospective study material was composed of cDNA or gDNA derived from T cells, B-cell-depleted T cells, or PBMCs. The paper's findings and limits, for the study overall: How much clinical and demographic metadata was included differed by source and by participant, and the metadata was provided uncurated.

TCRbeta CDR3 regions were amplified from genomic DNA using the immunoSEQ Assay, a bias-controlled multiplex PCR. In the authors' own workflow: Nucleated cell counts per sample were estimated from amplification of reference gene primers within the assay. Sequence reads were collapsed and filtered to measure the absolute abundance of every unique TCRbeta CDR3 rearrangement. Productive Simpson clonality was computed per sample as the square root of Simpson's diversity index over productive rearrangements. TCRdb mirrors the immuneACCESS table, restricted to in-frame sequences. Some clones are absent from its copies; in checked studies, under half trace to an unresolved V gene, and the reason for the others is unknown. V, J and clone size derive from that table, while D and trimming were established from the DNA sequence. The sample table records approximately 250,000 clones; about 88% of these occur just once. Together, the top ten hold 0.85% to 1% of the sample.

Note on this clone: The antigen it recognizes is unknown. Base qualities are not at hand, and no much larger clone is one base apart.

Each collaborating institution followed its own protocols to collect whole blood in K2EDTA tubes. For TCRbeta analysis, collaborators shipped samples as frozen whole blood, isolated PBMCs, or DNA extracted from either of those sample types. The origin of this receptor is a man aged 40-50 years with acute or convalescent COVID-19. Input material: peripheral blood.

The DNA is TGTGCCAGCAGCGTAAAGGGGATATTCACGAACACCGGGGAGCTGTTTTTT. The encoded protein is CASSVKGIFTNTGELFF. The sequence joins TRBV9 to TRBJ2-2, with TRBD1 as a weak D call on 5 bases. V is cut by 1 base and J by 0 bases, and the space between the germline ends is 13 bases. For CDR1 and CDR2, the germline V gene lists SGDLS and YYNGEE. The CDR3, cysteine through phenylalanine, is 17 amino acids long. The entry retains the CDR3 DNA only, 51 bases that are in frame from base 1.